A single sample is the source of the 29 T cell receptor beta chains below, sequenced in a study of beta chain features in type 1 diabetes. Expressed TCRB transcripts were sequenced because the entire RNA isolate underwent reverse transcription. Libraries were prepared by immunoSEQ multiplex PCR; TCRdb keeps only in-frame clonotypes and omits some of them. Of 300,000 to 400,000 clones listed, 13% are singletons. These receptors are not linked to any known antigen. Whole-study results and caveats: Across all four CD4+ subsets, people with type 1 diabetes showed modestly shorter TCRB CDR3s.

The sample taken for sequencing was naive CD4+ T cells from blood. All receptors derive from a woman aged 18-29 years with type 1 diabetes.

This clone was seen a few times. The V call is TRBV18, the J call TRBJ2-7; TRBD1 matches at 7 bases. Trimming took 5 bases from V and 2 from J; bases not matched to a gene: 6. The CDR3 is 14 amino acids. In germline, CDR1 is KGHSH, CDR2 LQKENI. CDR3 loop: CASSAGQVAYEQYF. The CDR3 DNA reads as TGTGCCAGCTCAGCCGGACAGGTCGCCTACGAGCAGTACTTC.

The chain couples TRBV11-3 to TRBJ2-1; a weak D match, TRBD2 (5 bases). The germline CDR1 and CDR2 sequences are SGHNT and YENEEA. The CDR3 extends over 14 amino acids. V was cut by 4 bases and J by 4 bases, with 11 bases left in between. The CDR3 nucleotides read TGTGCCAGCAGCTCCCAAGCGGATTACAATGAGCAGTTCTTC. This sequence encodes CASSSQADYNEQFF.

This chain connects TRBV29-1 to TRBJ2-4; the D gene is possibly TRBD2 (5 bases). V lost 4 bases to trimming and J lost 14 bases, with 21 bases between them. The CDR3 totals 13 residues. Germline CDR1 reads SQVTM; CDR2 reads ANQGSEA. The CDR3 loop reads CSVVVREGGLEYF. For the CDR3, the DNA is TGCAGCGTTGTCGTCCGGGAAGGAGGATTGGAGTACTTC. The variable domain in full, with the rest retrieved from reference TRBV29-1 and TRBJ2-4, is SAVISQKPSRDICQRGTSLTIQCQVDSQVTMMFWYRQQPGQSLTLIATANQGSEATYESGFVIDKFPISRPNLTFSTLTVSNMSPEDSSIYLCSVVVREGGLEYFGAGTRLSVL.

The table lists this clone with a count of one. The chain uses TRBV29-1 and TRBJ1-1; TRBD1 aligns across 7 bases. CDR3 length equals 14 residues. Germline CDR1 is SQVTM and CDR2 is ANQGSEA. The trim removed 4 bases at V and 5 bases at J, leaving 10 bases unmatched. The CDR3 DNA is TGCAGCGTTGGGTCACAGGGGTCGGGAACTGAAGCTTTCTTT. It specifies CSVGSQGSGTEAFF.

This clone was picked up a small number of times. The rearrangement links TRBV29-1 to TRBJ2-3, with D perhaps matching TRBD1 (6 bases). Between the trimmed V and J ends, which lost 4 bases and 2 bases, there was a span of 13 bases. Germline lookup yields CDR1 SQVTM and CDR2 ANQGSEA. The CDR3 totals 14 residues. CDR3 DNA: TGCAGCGTTGCCCTACGGACAGACACAGATACGCAGTATTTT. Translating it yields CSVALRTDTDTQYF.

The chain recombines TRBV10-2 with TRBJ2-3; 13 bases fit TRBD2. Germline-derived CDR1 and CDR2 are WSHSY and SAAADI. This CDR3 contains 16 residues. The V gene end was trimmed by 6 bases and the J gene end by 6 bases; junction bases not matched to a gene: 9. CDR3 residues: CASRRWTSGRLDTQYF. CDR3 DNA sequence: TGCGCCAGCAGGAGGTGGACTAGCGGGAGACTCGATACGCAGTATTTT.

This clone was seen a few times. V usage is TRBV18 and J usage is TRBJ1-2; possibly TRBD1 for D (5 bases). This CDR3 has 14 residues. Deletions cut 0 bases from V and 6 bases from J, with 11 bases between. CDR1 and CDR2 from the germline V gene are KGHSH and LQKENI. Here the CDR3 DNA reads TGTGCCAGCTCACCACCGGGAGGGGTTCATGGCTACACCTTC. Encoded protein: CASSPPGGVHGYTF.

The chain links TRBV30 to TRBJ2-1; 9 bases line up with TRBD2. Germline V gene lookup returns CDR1 GTSNPN and CDR2 SVGIG (reference sequence). The CDR3 length is 12 residues. The ends lost 8 bases at V and 4 bases at J; junction bases unmatched: 3. CDR3 DNA: TGTGCCGGGCGGGAGGGATACAATGAGCAGTTCTTC. Protein sequence: CAGREGYNEQFF.

This clone was seen a handful of times. The chain carries TRBV5-1 and TRBJ2-7; possible D gene TRBD1, 5 bases. Germline CDR1 SGHRS, CDR2 YFSETQ. The CDR3 is 14 amino acids. V was shortened by 0 bases and J by 1 base, with 8 bases between the two germline ends. The CDR3 bases are TGCGCCAGCAGCTTGGTTGGGGCTTCCTACGAGCAGTACTTC. Its protein is CASSLVGASYEQYF.

The chain employs TRBV5-1 and TRBJ2-1, with 7 bases that match TRBD2. The CDR3 is 17 amino acids. Germline V gene sequence: CDR1 SGHRS, CDR2 YFSETQ. With V trimmed by 4 bases and J by 0 bases, 10 bases remained unmatched. The CDR3 loop reads CASSPLGGRISYNEQFF. DNA for the CDR3: TGCGCCAGCAGCCCCCTCGGGGGGAGAATCTCCTACAATGAGCAGTTCTTC. Complete variable domain (other parts from reference TRBV5-1 and TRBJ2-1): KAGVTQTPRYLIKTRGQQVTLSCSPISGHRSVSWYQQTPGQGLQFLFEYFSETQRNKGNFPGRFSGRQFSNSRSEMNVSTLELGDSALYLCASSPLGGRISYNEQFFGPGTRLTVL.

The V call is TRBV5-1, the J call TRBJ2-3; the match to TRBD2 covers 11 bases. There are 15 residues in the CDR3. J lost 1 base, V lost 4 bases, and 2 bases had no gene match. The germline V gene encodes CDR1 SGHRS and CDR2 YFSETQ. CDR3 in DNA: TGCGCCAGCAGCAAACTAGCGGGAGGCACAGATACGCAGTATTTT. Its translation is CASSKLAGGTDTQYF.

A few counts support this clone. The J gene is TRBJ2-5, the V gene TRBV10-2; 12 bases match TRBD2. The CDR3 is 17 residues long. Germline CDR1 is WSHSY and CDR2 is SAAADI. V dropped 4 bases and J dropped 3; count of bases not matched to a gene: 9. The CDR3 loop reads CASSGDTRTSGKETQYF. CDR3 in DNA: TGCGCCAGCAGTGGGGACACGCGGACTAGCGGGAAAGAGACCCAGTACTTC.

This chain uses TRBV6-1 with TRBJ2-3, with D maybe TRBD2 (6 bases). The CDR3 is made up of 17 amino acids. V lost 2 bases to trimming and J lost 3 bases, with 18 bases between them. The germline CDR1 and CDR2 sequences are MNHNS and SASEGT. The CDR3 DNA reads TGTGCCAGCAGTGAAATGACCCTCCGGGACTTTACAGATACGCAGTATTTT. Its protein is CASSEMTLRDFTDTQYF.

Turning to this clone: At one boundary the junction diverges from the germline segment, which might be a read error. This chain connects TRBV7-7 to TRBJ2-2, with TRBD1 matching 9 bases. From germline, CDR1 is SSHAT and CDR2 FNYEAQ (reference sequence). The CDR3 runs to 16 residues. CDR3 DNA: TGTGCCAGCAGCGTAGCCGGGACAGGGAGCACCGGGGAGCTGTTTTTT. Its translation is CASSVAGTGSTGELFF.

This clone has a handful of counts. The rearrangement links TRBV5-4 to TRBJ2-1; TRBD2 might be the D (6 bases). Trimming removed 4 bases at V and 0 bases at J, with 14 bases between. The CDR3 totals 16 residues. Germline V lookup: CDR1 SGHNT, CDR2 YYREEE (reference sequence). The DNA of the CDR3 is TGTGCCAGCAGCCGGGCGGGGCCAATCTCCTACAATGAGCAGTTCTTC. Protein: CASSRAGPISYNEQFF.

In this sample, this clone turned up a few times. The rearrangement uses TRBV7-2 and TRBJ1-1; 8 bases map to TRBD1. The CDR3 runs to 13 residues. CDR1 and CDR2 (germline): SGHTA, FQGNSA. V lost 5 bases, J lost 1 base, and 0 bases stayed unmatched. The CDR3 DNA follows: TGTGCCAGCAGCGGACAGGGGAACACTGAAGCTTTCTTT. Translating gives CASSGQGNTEAFF. Based on the CDR3 plus reference TRBV7-2 and TRBJ1-1, the full variable domain is GAGVSQSPSNKVTEKGKDVELRCDPISGHTALYWYRQSLGQGLEFLIYFQGNSAPDKSGLPSDRFSAERTGGSVSTLTIQRTQQEDSAVYLCASSGQGNTEAFFGQGTRLTVV.

Only a few counts were recorded for this clone. The gene calls are TRBV20-1 and TRBJ2-7; weak D call: TRBD1 (5 bases). Trimming left V 3 bases short and J 11 bases short, with 14 bases between. The CDR3 spans 11 residues. The germline gives CDR1 DFQATT, CDR2 SNEGSKA (reference sequence). In DNA, the CDR3 is TGCAGTGCTAGGGGGCAGGCTGTGAAGTACTTC. As protein: CSARGQAVKYF.

This clone was counted only a few times. The chain employs TRBV7-9 and TRBJ2-7, with 8 bases identical to TRBD2. The V gene's germline CDR1 is SEHNR and CDR2 FQNEAQ (reference sequence). Trimming at V came to 6 bases and at J to 0 bases, leaving 7 bases not matched to a gene. This CDR3 spans 15 amino acids. CDR3 loop: CASSPGLDCSYEQYV. DNA for the CDR3: TGTGCCAGCAGTCCGGGACTAGACTGCTCCTACGAGCAGTACGTC.

This clone was counted a few times. The rearrangement joins TRBV5-1 to TRBJ2-7; 9 bases are a match to TRBD1. CDR1 SGHRS and CDR2 YFSETQ come from the germline V gene. V lost 0 bases and J lost 6; bases outside the gene matches: 4. The CDR3 is 14 amino acids. For the CDR3, the DNA is TGCGCCAGCAGCTTGGGACAGGGGGGTCTCGAGCAGTACTTC. It translates to CASSLGQGGLEQYF.

This clone was counted only a few times. The chain combines TRBV2 with TRBJ2-5, with D perhaps TRBD1 (6 bases). Per germline, CDR1 SNHLY and CDR2 FYNNEI. V dropped 6 bases and J dropped 3 bases, with 8 bases sitting between them. The CDR3 loop spans 12 amino acids. In nucleotides, the CDR3 is TGTGCCAGCAGGAGGACAGAAGAGACCCAGTACTTC. Translating gives CASRRTEETQYF.

A few counts support this clone. V usage is TRBV6-5 and J usage is TRBJ2-3; D is undetermined. CDR1 and CDR2 from the germline V gene are MNHEY and SVGAGI. The CDR3 has 14 residues. The ends were cut back, 0 bases at V and 6 bases at J, with 10 bases in the middle. For the CDR3, the DNA is TGTGCCAGCAGTTACTCTCTAAATGCGGATACGCAGTATTTT. Residues: CASSYSLNADTQYF.

Only a few counts were recorded for this clone. This chain connects TRBV28 to TRBJ2-7, with TRBD2 matching 10 bases. This CDR3 contains 16 residues. Germline-derived CDR1 and CDR2 are MDHEN and SYDVKM. J was trimmed by 4 bases and V by 4 bases; bases with no gene match: 10. CDR3 residues: CASSSSGSPLGYEQYV. In DNA form, the CDR3 reads TGTGCCAGCAGTTCTAGCGGGAGTCCCCTCGGGTACGAGCAGTACGTC.

Worth noting for this clone: Because the CDR3's place on the DNA is in doubt, the DNA is left out and the CDR3 is given as listed by TCRdb. V gene TRBV14 combines with J gene TRBJ2-1; the D call of TRBD2 is as the table states it, not checked on the DNA. With termini counted, the CDR3 has 14 amino acids. CDR1 and CDR2 (germline): SGHDN, FVKESK. The CDR3 protein is CASSQLRAGTPQFF.

The J gene is TRBJ2-5, the V gene TRBV27; D not certain. This CDR3 comprises 14 residues. Per the germline V gene, CDR1 is MNHEY and CDR2 is SMNVEV (reference sequence). Trimming cost V 3 bases and J 4 bases, with 12 bases left between them. In nucleotides, the CDR3 is TGTGCCAGCAGTTTGAGGATACTGGGAGAGACCCAGTACTTC. Amino acids: CASSLRILGETQYF.

This chain joins TRBV27 and TRBJ1-4; D is perhaps TRBD1 (6 bases). With 7 bases removed from V and 0 bases from J, the gap between germline ends came to 9 bases. The CDR3 covers 14 residues. Germline CDR1 is MNHEY and CDR2 is SMNVEV (reference sequence). DNA for the CDR3: TGTGCCAGCAAGGGGGTTGCAACTAATGAAAAACTGTTTTTT. It codes for CASKGVATNEKLFF.

As to this clone: This sample includes further DNA sequences coding for the same CDR3. This rearrangement joins TRBV11-2 to TRBJ1-1; D is possibly TRBD1 (5 bases). Germline values: CDR1 SGHAT, CDR2 FQNNGV. Trimming cost V 6 bases and J 3 bases, with 11 bases left between them. The CDR3 length is 13 residues. CDR3 nucleotide sequence: TGTGCCAGCAGTTCCAGGGCCTACACTGAAGCTTTCTTT. This gives the protein CASSSRAYTEAFF.

In its sample, this clone was seen a few times. This chain uses TRBV29-1 with TRBJ1-5; D unresolved. CDR3 length: 14 amino acids. Germline-derived CDR1 and CDR2 are SQVTM and ANQGSEA. The V and J ends lost 5 bases and 4 bases respectively, with 15 bases between them. The CDR3 coding sequence is TGCAGCGTTAAATCATGGGGAGCGAATCAGCCCCAGCATTTT. Translation: CSVKSWGANQPQHF.

This clone was counted only a few times. This chain links TRBV5-4 with TRBJ2-1, with TRBD2 matching 14 bases. The CDR3 contains 18 residues. V lost 3 bases and J lost 4; bases outside the gene matches: 9. The V gene's germline CDR1 is SGHNT and CDR2 YYREEE (reference sequence). CDR3 sequence (DNA): TGTGCCAGCAGCTCGGGACTAGCGGGAGTTAATCCATACAATGAGCAGTTCTTC. The encoded protein is CASSSGLAGVNPYNEQFF. Full variable domain (remainder filled in from reference TRBV5-4 and TRBJ2-1): ETGVTQSPTHLIKTRGQQVTLRCSSQSGHNTVSWYQQALGQGPQFIFQYYREEENGRGNFPPRFSGLQFPNYSSELNVNALELDDSALYLCASSSGLAGVNPYNEQFFGPGTRLTVL.

This clone has only a few counts. The rearrangement uses TRBV10-3 and TRBJ2-2; 12 nucleotides match TRBD1. Germline CDR1 ENHRY, CDR2 SYGVKD. The CDR3 is 14 residues long. The V segment lost 10 bases and the J segment 8 bases; nucleotides outside the gene matches: 8. In DNA, the CDR3 is TGTGCCAGCCACCGGGACAGGGGGCAGGGGGAGCTGTTTTTT. Translated: CASHRDRGQGELFF.